This T cell receptor (beta chain) comes out of a study of T cells after posttransplantation cyclophosphamide. V was clipped by 10 bases and J by 5 bases; unmatched bases: 4. Germline V gene sequence: CDR1 SNHLY, CDR2 FYNNEI. The CDR3 is 11 residues long. Sequenced by immunoSEQ multiplex PCR; TCRdb stores in-frame clones only, minus some. The table has about 52,000 clones, around 94% seen once. The sample was PBMCs. The chain combines TRBV2 with TRBJ2-5; 7 nucleotides match TRBD2. The clonotype was recovered from a woman aged 30 to 39 in good health and a related stem cell transplant donor. The CDR3 DNA is TGTGCCATCGGGGGGAGGGAGACCCAGTACTTC. This encodes CAIGGRETQYF.